This T cell receptor (beta chain) was recovered during a study of T cells in Graves' hyperthyroidism and ophthalmopathy. In its sample, this clonotype was seen many times. The CDR3 consists of 16 residues. V was clipped by 6 bases and J by 9 bases; unmatched bases: 14. The germline gives CDR1 MNHEY, CDR2 SMNVEV (reference sequence). Using RNA transcripts as the source, TCR beta CDR3 regions were amplified. TCR CDR3 regions were first amplified by RT-PCR with HTBI primers. TCRdb called the multiplex PCR reads again in MiXCR, with one record for every CDR3 protein. The sample contains approximately 400,000 distinct CDR3 sequences, less than 20% of which appear only once. Each diagnosis drew on symptoms, thyroxine, TRAb, thyroid ultrasound and orbital computed tomography findings.

Sequences were obtained from blood. This sequence originates from a woman between 18 and 29 years old with Graves' hyperthyroidism that later progressed to Graves' ophthalmopathy. The rearrangement joins TRBV27 to TRBJ2-1; 10 positions agree with TRBD1. The CDR3 nucleotides read TGTGCCAGCAGCGGCCCGGGGACAGGGGTTACATTTGAGCAGTTCTTC. It is translated as CASSGPGTGVTFEQFF.